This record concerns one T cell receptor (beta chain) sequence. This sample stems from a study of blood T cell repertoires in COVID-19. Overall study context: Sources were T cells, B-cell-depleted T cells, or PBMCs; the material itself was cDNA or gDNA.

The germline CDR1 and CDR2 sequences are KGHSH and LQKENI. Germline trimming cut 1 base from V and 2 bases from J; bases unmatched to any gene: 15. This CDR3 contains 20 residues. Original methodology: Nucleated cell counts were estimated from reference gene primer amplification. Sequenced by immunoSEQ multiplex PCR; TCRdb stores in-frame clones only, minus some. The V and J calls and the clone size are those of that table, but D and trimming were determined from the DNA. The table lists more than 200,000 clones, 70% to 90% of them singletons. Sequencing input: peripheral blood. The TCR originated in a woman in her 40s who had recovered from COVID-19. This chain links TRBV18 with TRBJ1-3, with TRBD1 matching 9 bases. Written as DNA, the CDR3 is TGTGCCAGCTCACCACACGCCATCGGCGAGGGACAGGGCCCTGGAAACACCATATATTTT. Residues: CASSPHAIGEGQGPGNTIYF.